This TCR beta chain was captured by sequencing in a study of T cells in Graves' hyperthyroidism and ophthalmopathy. The diagnostic basis comprised clinical symptoms, serum thyroxine and TRAb, thyroid ultrasound and orbital computed tomography. General study points: Most clonotypes expanded in the thyroid (above 0.001) were also present in blood. Ophthalmopathy could be told apart from stable hyperthyroidism with a 13 V-J model. Progression to ophthalmopathy was predicted a median of about six months early.

This clonotype has just one count. The antigen remains undetermined. Amplified TCR beta CDR3 regions derived from RNA transcripts. HTBI primers were used for first-round RT-PCR of the TCR CDR3. TCRdb reprocessed the multiplex PCR reads via MiXCR and lists one record per CDR3 protein. The repertoire consists of 240,000 or so distinct CDR3 sequences, with roughly 15% occurring once and the leading ten covering around 30%. V shed 2 bases and J 6 bases; nucleotides not matched to a gene: 2. This CDR3 has 16 amino acids. Germline lookup yields CDR1 ENHRY and CDR2 SYGVKD. V gene TRBV10-3 combines with J gene TRBJ2-1, with 15 bases that match TRBD2. The source of this sequence is a woman aged 18-35 years with Graves' ophthalmopathy. The sample comprised blood. The CDR3 DNA reads TGTGCCATCAGTGAGAAGGGACTAGCGGGAGGCAATGAGCAGTTCTTC. This codes for CAISEKGLAGGNEQFF.